The source of this T cell receptor (beta chain) is a study of T cells after yellow fever vaccination (dated by TCRdb to between 2018 and 2020). As for the study more broadly: Libraries from fractions with low cell numbers were prepared with the SMART-Seq v4 Ultra Low Input RNA kit. To follow T-cell clones before and after primary and booster YFV17D yellow fever vaccination, bulk TCR alpha and beta repertoires were sequenced over time. Two healthy male donors made up the cohort, one aged 18 to 30 years and the other aged 30 to 40 years. Blood was drawn at multiple timepoints before and after primary and secondary immunization, with bulk PBMC replicates and cell subsets isolated. General conclusions and limits of the study: Only a couple of donors were included in the study, so the extent to which the findings can be generalized is limited. After the booster, most of the clones that had expanded following primary vaccination were detected again (around 97% of CD4 and around 88% of CD8), which suggests that memory was broadly maintained. Computational filtering was needed because FACS-sorted repertoires could contain abundant contaminating clonotypes from the bulk population. A small fraction of clonotypes showed up in both the CD4 and CD8 compartments, probably as a result of convergent recombination. The secondary T-cell response was found to be weaker but faster than the primary response, with a peak reached on day 5 rather than on day 15.

From its cysteine to its phenylalanine, the CDR3 spans 11 amino acids. The sequence is cut down to CDR3 DNA, 33 bases in frame from base 1. V gives up 5 bases and J gives up 10 bases, and the segment between their germline ends measures 9 bases. TCR cDNA was synthesized by 5'RACE template switching, which introduced a universal primer site and unique molecular identifiers. Priming for cDNA synthesis came from both the TCR alpha and TCR beta constant segments. Library amplification involved two PCR steps, and the second step added sample barcodes and sequencing adapters. Sequencing of libraries was done on Illumina HiSeq 2500 (2x100 bp) or NovaSeq (2x150 bp). Regarding the original processing steps: MIGEC handled demultiplexing of reads and collapsing into UMI consensus sequences, while MiXCR performed V(D)J alignment. Using edgeR on replicate PBMC samples, clonotypes were called vaccine-responding if FDR was below 0.01 and the log2 fold change was above 5 up to day 15. Each bulk clonotype received a CD4 or CD8 identity based on whether the sequenced CD4 or CD8 repertoire contained that clonotype at higher abundance. TCRdb cleaned the public reads at Q25 with fastp, built clones with MiXCR and kept in-frame beta chains. Rows with a matching CDR3 protein are joined into one entry that keeps the most common DNA and genes. In this record, the V and J calls reflect TCRdb's handling and not the investigators' own analysis. Within this sample are 500,000 to 650,000 distinct CDR3 sequences, with approximately 15% of them counted one time only. The leading ten clones occupy more than 13% of the sample.

What this sample's treatment or condition label stands for: live attenuated yellow fever vaccine strain. At each blood-draw timepoint, two biological replicates of bulk PBMCs were obtained. PBMCs were isolated from peripheral blood using a standard Ficoll-Paque protocol. TriZol was used to extract RNA from bulk PBMCs, CD4 and CD8 fractions, and dextramer-positive and dextramer-negative fractions. Many counts were recorded for this clonotype. Its antigen target is currently unknown. No quality values exist for individual bases; no much larger clone is one base distant. Recombination joined TRBV12-3 or TRBV12-4 with TRBJ2-1; the D segment cannot be called with confidence. This TCR was recovered from a man younger than 45 who received the YFV17D yellow fever vaccine. The specimen comprised PBMCs, sampled on the day of the yellow fever booster vaccination. The CDR3 loop reads CASSRTREQFF. The sequenced DNA is TGTGCCAGCAGTCGGACCCGCGAGCAGTTCTTC.